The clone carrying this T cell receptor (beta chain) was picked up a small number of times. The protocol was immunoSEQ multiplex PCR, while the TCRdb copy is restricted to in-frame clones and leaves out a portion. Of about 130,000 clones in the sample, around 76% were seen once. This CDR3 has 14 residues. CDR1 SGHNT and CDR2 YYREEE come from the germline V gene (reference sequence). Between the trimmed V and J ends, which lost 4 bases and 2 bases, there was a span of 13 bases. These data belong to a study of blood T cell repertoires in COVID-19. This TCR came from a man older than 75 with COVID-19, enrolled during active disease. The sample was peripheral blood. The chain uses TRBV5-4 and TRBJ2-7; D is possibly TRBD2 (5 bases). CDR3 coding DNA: TGTGCCAGCAGCCCGGCGGACGGGACCTACGAGCAGTACTTC. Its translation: CASSPADGTYEQYF.